This T cell receptor beta chain was profiled in a study of blood T cells in healthy people across ages. Broader study findings: It was the long-lived donors that had more naive CD4+ cells and higher diversity than aged donors. Considered underestimates were the diversity estimates obtained from one million T cells. Samples with more naive T cells showed higher observed beta diversity.

Per the germline V gene, CDR1 is PRHDT and CDR2 is FYEKMQ (reference sequence). With 0 bases clipped from V and 1 base from J, the junction kept 6 bases outside the gene matches. CDR3 size: 17 residues. Notes on this clonotype: Its specificity is not known.

Together with a sample-barcoded 5' primer, a J-beta primer mix was included in a second PCR lasting roughly 6 to 12 cycles. Each TCR beta cDNA got a 12-nucleotide random molecular identifier. TCRdb independently ran MiXCR on the 5' RACE reads; one entry per CDR3 protein. This sample has about 1.7 million distinct CDR3 sequences, with approximately 30% found just once. This chain uses TRBV13 with TRBJ2-5; TRBD2 matches at 9 bases. Material: blood. The sequence derives from a woman younger than 45 in good health. CDR3 bases: TGTGCCAGCAGCTTAGGCCTGGCGGGAGGGTCCCAAGAGACCCAGTACTTC. This translates into CASSLGLAGGSQETQYF.